The present T cell receptor beta chain was sequenced within a study of blood T cell repertoires in COVID-19. The germline V gene encodes CDR1 SGHVS and CDR2 FNYEAQ. Losses at the gene ends were 1 base for V and 2 bases for J; bases not matched to a gene: 3. The CDR3 contains 15 residues. TCRdb's copy holds only in-frame clones and misses some; the assay was immunoSEQ multiplex PCR. The repertoire holds some 220,000 clones, about 90% seen once, with 2.5% to 3.5% in the top ten. The receptor's source is a woman in her fifties or sixties in a cohort exposed to, infected with or recovered from COVID-19 (not recorded which). What was sequenced was PBMCs or T cells enriched from blood (not recorded which). The V and J genes are TRBV7-6 and TRBJ2-3, with 7 positions matching TRBD1. The CDR3 nucleotides are TGTGCCAGCAGCTTAGGGGGACAGCCCACAGATACGCAGTATTTT. It is translated as CASSLGGQPTDTQYF.